The 16 T cell receptor beta chains reported below all come from one sample, sequenced in a study of glioma-infiltrating T cells after dendritic cell vaccination. The table came from immunoSEQ multiplex PCR; TCRdb's copy has only in-frame clones and leaves some out. The repertoire has 50,000 to 60,000 clones, about 79% of them found once; the top ten carry less than 20%. The time point denotes: after dendritic cell vaccination, including at tumor progression/relapse. The material sequenced was blood, taken after dendritic cell vaccination. The receptor source for this set is a human donor with glioblastoma.

The chain couples TRBV2 to TRBJ2-2; weak D call: TRBD2 (7 bases). Trimming stripped 8 bases from V and 3 bases from J, with 16 bases between. This CDR3 is built from 15 residues. Looked up from germline, CDR1 is SNHLY and CDR2 is FYNNEI. DNA of the CDR3: TGTGCCAGCCGGAAAAGCGGGACATACACCGGGGAGCTGTTTTTT. Translated: CASRKSGTYTGELFF.

CDR3 sequence (DNA): TGTGCCAGCAGCAAACCTACTAGCGGGGGACAAGAGACCCAGTACTTC. This gives the protein CASSKPTSGGQETQYF. The rearrangement links TRBV5-4 to TRBJ2-5, with TRBD2 identical over 11 bases. In germline, CDR1 is SGHNT, CDR2 YYREEE (reference sequence). After removal of 4 bases from V and 2 bases from J, the junction contained 7 bases not matched to a gene. The CDR3 loop spans 16 amino acids.

The chain joins TRBV6-5 to TRBJ1-2; 10 nucleotides agree with TRBD1. The CDR3 runs 13 residues. The V and J ends lost 5 bases and 6 bases, in that order; junction bases with no gene match: 3. In germline, CDR1 is MNHEY, CDR2 SVGAGI. The CDR3 region is CASSEGTGDGYTF. CDR3 in DNA: TGTGCCAGCAGTGAGGGGACAGGGGATGGCTACACCTTC.

V usage is TRBV19 and J usage is TRBJ1-4; 7 bases map to TRBD1. Germline V gene lookup returns CDR1 LNHDA and CDR2 SQIVND (reference sequence). Germline trimming cut 4 bases from V and 7 bases from J; bases unmatched to any gene: 9. The CDR3 has 15 amino acids. The CDR3 bases are TGTGCCAGTAGTAAAAGCTGGGGACAGACTGAAAAACTGTTTTTT. Protein sequence: CASSKSWGQTEKLFF.

This clone appeared once. The V call is TRBV20-1, the J call TRBJ1-2; possibly TRBD1 for D (6 bases). V was cut by 8 bases and J by 3 bases, with 10 bases left in between. The germline V gene encodes CDR1 DFQATT and CDR2 SNEGSKA (reference sequence). There are 11 residues in the CDR3. The CDR3 DNA sequence: TGCAGTCCGAAGGGGGACTATGGCTACACCTTC. Protein: CSPKGDYGYTF.

J is TRBJ2-3 and V is TRBV7-6; 11 bases are a match to TRBD2. Trimming cost V 3 bases and J 9 bases; bases outside gene matches: 8. Per the germline V gene, CDR1 is SGHVS and CDR2 is FNYEAQ. This CDR3 region has 15 residues. CDR3 nucleotides: TGTGCCAGCAGCTTTGGGCTAGCGGGGGGCTTCACGCAGTATTTT. It specifies CASSFGLAGGFTQYF. Full variable domain (outside the CDR3, taken from reference TRBV7-6 and TRBJ2-3): GAGVSQSPRYKVTKRGQDVALRCDPISGHVSLYWYRQALGQGPEFLTYFNYEAQQDKSGLPNDRFSAERPEGSISTLTIQRTEQRDSAMYRCASSFGLAGGFTQYFGPGTRLTVL.

The chain uses TRBV6-1 and TRBJ1-2; unclear D gene. The ends were cut back, 6 bases at V and 7 bases at J, with 21 bases in the middle. Germline CDR1 MNHNS, CDR2 SASEGT. CDR3 length equals 15 residues. The CDR3 DNA follows: TGTGCCAGCAGGAGGGAGTTTAGTACGTCCCCTGGCTACACCTTC. It specifies CASRREFSTSPGYTF.

The V gene is TRBV4-2, the J gene TRBJ2-3; perhaps TRBD1 as D (6 bases). The CDR3 runs 14 residues. Trimming took 1 base from V and 4 from J, leaving 9 bases between them. CDR1 LGHNA and CDR2 YNFKEQ come from the germline V gene. The CDR3 loop is CASSQGQGSDTQYF. DNA of the CDR3: TGTGCCAGCAGCCAAGGTCAGGGGTCAGATACGCAGTATTTT.

This chain joins TRBV10-3 and TRBJ2-1; TRBD2 aligns across 8 bases. Germline V lookup: CDR1 ENHRY, CDR2 SYGVKD. The CDR3 is 14 residues long. V trimming: 5 bases; J trimming: 7 bases; junction bases outside the gene matches: 7. The CDR3 DNA reads TGTGCCATCAGTACTAGCGGCCCGGGGAATGAGCAGTTCTTC. This sequence encodes CAISTSGPGNEQFF.

V gene TRBV4-1 combines with J gene TRBJ1-5; a possible D gene is TRBD1 (5 bases). Trimming took 0 bases from V and 2 from J, leaving 11 bases between them. The CDR3 is 16 amino acids. Germline lookup yields CDR1 MGHRA and CDR2 YSYEKL. The CDR3, as DNA: TGCGCCAGCAGCCAAGACCCGGGGGATGGCAATCAGCCCCAGCATTTT. It codes for CASSQDPGDGNQPQHF.

In its sample, this clone was seen a few times. The J gene is TRBJ1-2, the V gene TRBV13; maybe TRBD1 (6 bases). The germline V gene has CDR1 PRHDT and CDR2 FYEKMQ (reference sequence). This CDR3 comprises 13 residues. V was pared by 5 bases and J by 7 bases, with 14 bases between. This chain's CDR3 is CASSRAGAGGYTF. The CDR3 DNA is TGTGCCAGCAGCCGCGCAGGGGCTGGTGGCTACACCTTC.

The J gene is TRBJ2-2, the V gene TRBV19; no clear D gene. Between the trimmed V and J ends, which lost 7 bases and 2 bases, there was a span of 14 bases. The CDR3 runs to 15 residues. The germline CDR1 and CDR2 sequences are LNHDA and SQIVND (reference sequence). The CDR3 sequence is CASNPIRSNTGELFF. The CDR3 nucleotides are TGTGCCAGTAACCCAATCAGGTCAAACACCGGGGAGCTGTTTTTT.

The sample holds one count of this clone. The chain recombines TRBV7-3 with TRBJ1-6, with D hard to call. CDR1 and CDR2 (germline): SGHTA, FQGTGA. Deletions cut 5 bases from V and 2 bases from J, with 22 bases between. The CDR3 sequence is 19 residues long. CDR3: CASSLLRTGRNPYNSPLHF. The CDR3 region has the DNA TGTGCCAGCAGCCTGTTAAGAACCGGGAGAAATCCCTATAATTCACCCCTCCACTTT.

This clone was recorded a few times. The V gene is TRBV4-2, the J gene TRBJ2-4; no reliable D call. V lost 4 bases, J lost 0 bases, and 16 bases lay in between. Germline loops: CDR1 LGHNA, CDR2 YNFKEQ. The CDR3 has 17 amino acids. CDR3 sequence: CASSPPFYELAKNIQYF. The CDR3 bases are TGTGCCAGCAGCCCGCCCTTTTACGAACTAGCCAAAAACATTCAGTACTTC.

The V gene is TRBV5-8, the J gene TRBJ1-2, with 7 bases identical to TRBD1. V shed 4 bases, J shed 7 bases, and the junction held 10 bases outside the gene matches. CDR1 is SGHTS, CDR2 YDEGEE, per germline. The CDR3 has 14 amino acids. CDR3 in DNA: TGTGCCAGCAGCCGTTTCACAGGGGACGGTGGCTACACCTTC. Its protein product is CASSRFTGDGGYTF.

As concerns this clone: At the DNA level, this CDR3 is encoded by other sequences in the same sample as well. V usage is TRBV5-6 and J usage is TRBJ1-5, with 7 bases identical to TRBD1. CDR3 length: 14 amino acids. The germline CDR1 and CDR2 sequences are SGHDT and YYEEEE. The V segment lost 0 bases and the J segment 6 bases; nucleotides outside the gene matches: 3. The CDR3 nucleotides read TGTGCCAGCAGCTTGGGGCAGGGGGGTCAGCCCCAGCATTTT. Translated: CASSLGQGGQPQHF.